This T cell receptor (beta chain) emerged from a study of metastatic and nonmetastatic thyroid tumors. Study details: Repertoires of blood and of tissue (tumor or nodule) from malignant and benign thyroid patients were compared. General study findings and limits: A significant increase in TCR beta diversity was reportedly seen in malignant thyroid tumors relative to benign nodules, in blood and tumor.

Turning to this clone: As yet, its antigen is unknown.

The CDR3 is made up of 15 amino acids. Germline loops: CDR1 LNHDA, CDR2 SQIVND (reference sequence). J lost 6 bases, V lost 6 bases, and 9 bases had no gene match. No treatment had been given to any patient before thyroid surgery. Methods used by the authors: For papillary thyroid cancer, a distant-metastasis classifier was constructed from CDR3 differences observed across clinicopathological groups. With MiXCR, TCRdb reprocessed the PCR reads. It is TCRdb's table, rather than the study itself, that gives the V and J calls and clone size. Among around 17,000 clones listed, approximately 27% were seen once.

This receptor was identified in a female donor with papillary thyroid cancer or a benign thyroid nodule (not recorded which). Some clones in this sample may be carry-over from other donors' samples. The sequenced sample was tumor tissue. The chain joins TRBV19 to TRBJ1-5, with 9 bases lining up with TRBD1. This CDR3 reads CASRTLTGGRQPQHF. DNA of the CDR3: TGTGCCAGTAGAACGTTGACAGGGGGACGTCAGCCCCAGCATTTT. The full variable domain, completed using reference TRBV19 and TRBJ1-5, is DGGITQSPKYLFRKEGQNVTLSCEQNLNHDAMYWYRQDPGQGLRLIYYSQIVNDFQKGDIAEGYSVSREKKESFPLTVTSAQKNPTAFYLCASRTLTGGRQPQHFGDGTRLSIL.